This TCR beta chain was retrieved from a study of Graves' ophthalmopathy and Graves' hyperthyroidism. General study results and limits: Predictions made by the model for ophthalmopathy progression reached just over 70% sensitivity and almost 75% specificity.

This clonotype was found many times. Its specificity is unknown. RNA served as the template for amplifying TCR beta CDR3 regions. The workflow started with a first-round RT-PCR run with HTBI primers and then moved on to a second-round multiplex PCR. TCRdb called the multiplex PCR reads again in MiXCR, with one record for every CDR3 protein. The profile shows 300,000 to 400,000 distinct CDR3 sequences, around a sixth of them singletons. This clonotype originated in an adult man with Graves' ophthalmopathy. Sequencing was performed on peripheral blood.

As DNA, the CDR3 is TGTGCTAGTGCCCTGACATCAATGAACACTGAAGCTTTCTTT. Its translation: CASALTSMNTEAFF. V usage is TRBV12-5 and J usage is TRBJ1-1; no reliable D call. This CDR3 comprises 14 residues. Trimming pared 7 bases from V and 0 bases from J, leaving 12 bases between. Germline loops: CDR1 LGHNT, CDR2 FRNRAP. The complete variable domain, with remaining parts taken from reference TRBV12-5 and TRBJ1-1, reads DARVTQTPRHKVTEMGQEVTMRCQPILGHNTVFWYRQTMMQGLELLAYFRNRAPLDDSGMPKDRFSAEMPDATLATLKIQPSEPRDSAVYFCASALTSMNTEAFFGQGTRLTVV.